Listed below are T cell receptor beta chains from one sample, sequenced in a study of shared clonotypes between healthy human individuals. Sequenced by immunoSEQ multiplex PCR; TCRdb stores in-frame clones only, minus some. Of about 120,000 clones in the sample, around 68% were seen once. The sequencing sample was made of memory CD8+ T cells sorted from blood. These receptors were taken from a woman aged 25 to 45 in good health. The CDR3 runs from the conserved cysteine through the conserved F or W. Rows may omit the clone size; those that give it use once, few, many or a size class.

abundance | j_gene | v_gene | CDR3aa
NA | TRBJ2-5 | TRBV7-9 | CASSLKGNTGLEETQYF
NA | TRBJ2-5 | TRBV7-9 | CASSIWTAETQYF
NA | TRBJ2-5 | TRBV11-2 | CASSSWLRPGQKETQYF
once | TRBJ2-1 | TRBV4-1 | CASSQEGPHEQFF
few | TRBJ1-5 | TRBV5-6 | CASSLWMLNQPQHF
NA | TRBJ1-4 | TRBV5-1 | CASRRDRGTNEKLFF
NA | TRBJ1-1 | TRBV6-6 | CASTHHRATSTEAFF
NA | TRBJ1-3 | TRBV9 | CASSQTGLSSGNTIYF
many | TRBJ2-7 | TRBV23-1 | CASSPNRTGHYEQYF
NA | TRBJ2-3 | TRBV19 | CASSIIAWALADTQYF
NA | TRBJ2-1 | TRBV28 | CATSTYNEQFF
NA | TRBJ2-7 | TRBV6-6 | CASSGRAGANDEQYF
NA | TRBJ2-3 | TRBV29-1 | CSARGLAGTHTDTQYF
NA | TRBJ2-5 | TRBV7-2 | CASSPYQETQYF
NA | TRBJ2-1 | TRBV28 | CASSLIPAGNNEQFF
NA | TRBJ2-2 | TRBV4-2 | CASEPGGGRFTGELFF
NA | TRBJ2-1 | TRBV27 | CASSLGQALYNEQFF
NA | TRBJ1-1 | TRBV5-1 | CASSLVAGPFLNTEAFF
NA | TRBJ2-7 | TRBV10-1 | CASSLGASEGYEQYF
NA | TRBJ1-1 | TRBV6-6 | CASSYSKWGHATEAFF
NA | TRBJ1-6 | TRBV5-1 | CASSSGHSYGGSPLHF
once | TRBJ2-7 | TRBV2 | CASSVGTRSYEQYF
NA | TRBJ1-5 | TRBV28 | CASSATGGSNQPQHF
NA | TRBJ2-2 | TRBV7-8 | CASSLQGGDTGELFF
many | TRBJ1-1 | TRBV4-1 | CASSQGADEAFF
many | TRBJ2-1 | TRBV25-1 | CASSDPGLADYNEQFF
many | TRBJ2-7 | TRBV10-1 | CASSESVEGDEQYF
NA | TRBJ2-1 | TRBV7-2 | CASSPPRGRPYNEQFF
NA | TRBJ1-1 | TRBV6-6 | CASSFEANTEAFF
NA | TRBJ1-1 | TRBV7-6 | CATREGRGNTEAFF
NA | TRBJ2-3 | TRBV5-1 | CASSFNGRSKRRDTQYF
once | TRBJ1-1 | TRBV27 | CASSPSRTGWEAFF
NA | TRBJ2-5 | TRBV6-5 | CASSEGGSQETQYF
NA | TRBJ1-1 | TRBV18 | CASSPPRGPNTEAFF
NA | TRBJ1-1 | TRBV5-1 | CASTPKGQGGMNTEAFF
once | TRBJ2-7 | TRBV7-2 | CASSLDAGHTYEQYF
NA | TRBJ2-7 | TRBV7-9 | CASSANMGGLVYEQYF
medium-sized | TRBJ1-2 | TRBV16 | CASSPRGDSNYGYTF
NA | TRBJ1-4 | TRBV25-1 | CASSQRGPGEKLFF
few | TRBJ1-4 | TRBV13 | CASSSSRGGEKLFF
NA | TRBJ2-3 | TRBV5-4 | CASSLAVTDTQYF
once | TRBJ2-1 | TRBV7-9 | CASSLVAGAVNEQFF
NA | TRBJ2-7 | TRBV5-6 | CASSLADSLYEQYF
NA | TRBJ2-7 | TRBV9 | CASSVGLADHYEQYF
few | TRBJ2-7 | TRBV7-9 | CASSLDYEQYF
NA | TRBJ2-7 | TRBV2 | CASRTSGYEQYF
once | TRBJ2-7 | TRBV27 | CASSFGTRGLEQYF
NA | TRBJ1-5 | TRBV2 | CASSETRASNQPQHF
NA | TRBJ2-1 | TRBV6-5 | CASSQGLAGNNEQFF
NA | TRBJ2-5 | TRBV7-3 | CASSHLGADVQETQYF
NA | TRBJ1-1 | TRBV27 | CASSPSRVPQWVRSTEAFF
NA | TRBJ2-6 | TRBV7-3 | CASSLRPSTGWFPGANVLTF
NA | TRBJ2-1 | TRBV19 | CASTQDTGTYNEQFF
many | TRBJ2-3 | TRBV6-1 | CASSAEAGRGADTQYF
NA | TRBJ1-5 | TRBV28 | CASLFRDRRNQPQHF